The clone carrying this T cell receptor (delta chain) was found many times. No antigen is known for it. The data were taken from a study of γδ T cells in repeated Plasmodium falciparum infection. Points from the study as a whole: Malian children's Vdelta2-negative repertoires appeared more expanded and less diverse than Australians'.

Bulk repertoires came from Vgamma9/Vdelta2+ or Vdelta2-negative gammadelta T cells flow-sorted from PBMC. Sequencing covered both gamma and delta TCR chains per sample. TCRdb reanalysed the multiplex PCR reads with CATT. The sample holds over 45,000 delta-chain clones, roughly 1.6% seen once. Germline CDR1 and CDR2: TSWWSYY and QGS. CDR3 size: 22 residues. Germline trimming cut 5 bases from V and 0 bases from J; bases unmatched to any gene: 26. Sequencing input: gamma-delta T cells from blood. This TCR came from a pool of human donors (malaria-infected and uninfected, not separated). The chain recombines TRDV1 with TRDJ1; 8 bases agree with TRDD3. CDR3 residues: CALGIKSPIRLGGSRYTDKLIF. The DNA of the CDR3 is TGTGCTCTTGGGATAAAATCGCCTATTCGACTGGGGGGCTCGAGGTACACCGATAAACTCATCTTT.